This T cell receptor (beta chain) originates from a study of blood T cell repertoires in COVID-19. Assay: immunoSEQ multiplex PCR; the TCRdb copy retains only in-frame clones and omits some. The profile shows around 150,000 clones, about 90% of them singletons. Germline assignment: CDR1 ENHRY and CDR2 SYGVKD. The CDR3 sequence is 17 residues long. With 3 bases clipped from V and 7 bases from J, the junction kept 10 bases outside the gene matches. This chain links TRBV10-3 with TRBJ2-5; 14 positions agree with TRBD2. The TCR originated in a woman aged 55-69 years with active or convalescent COVID-19. Sequenced input: peripheral blood. CDR3 DNA: TGTGCCATCAGTGAACCGACTAGCGGGGGGGCGTTTGGGACCCAGTACTTC. Its protein product is CAISEPTSGGAFGTQYF.